What follows are 8 T cell receptor beta chains derived from one specimen sequenced in a study of blood T cell repertoires in COVID-19. Produced via immunoSEQ multiplex PCR; TCRdb's table is partial and in-frame only. The repertoire holds 300,000 or so clones, with roughly nine tenths as singletons. What was sequenced was PBMCs or T cells enriched from blood (not recorded which). These receptors all stem from a man in his 60s who had recovered from COVID-19.

On this clone: The sample carries other DNA sequences with the same CDR3. The J gene is TRBJ1-5, the V gene TRBV5-1, with D perhaps matching TRBD1 (5 bases). Trimming removed 0 bases at V and 7 bases at J, with 8 bases between. The CDR3 has 13 residues. Germline loops: CDR1 SGHRS, CDR2 YFSETQ. The CDR3 DNA follows: TGCGCCAGCAGCTTGGGTAGGGGCCAGCCCCAGCATTTT. Translation: CASSLGRGQPQHF.

J is TRBJ1-3 and V is TRBV28; D might be TRBD1 (6 bases). V was clipped by 6 bases and J by 0 bases, with 9 bases between them. CDR3 length equals 14 residues. CDR1 is MDHEN and CDR2 is SYDVKM in the germline V gene. The CDR3 reads CASSRDNSGNTIYF. The CDR3 coding sequence is TGTGCCAGCAGCCGGGACAACTCTGGAAACACCATATATTTT.

This clone has just one count. This sample also contains other DNA sequences that code for the same CDR3. This CDR3 is CASSPGTAYEQYF. DNA for the CDR3: TGTGCCAGCTCACCCGGGACAGCCTACGAGCAGTACTTC. The V and J genes are TRBV18 and TRBJ2-7; 7 bases are shared with TRBD1. The CDR3 is 13 residues long. CDR1 is KGHSH and CDR2 is LQKENI in the germline V gene. The J segment lost 2 bases and the V segment lost 3 bases, leaving 1 base of the junction unmatched. Filled out from reference TRBV18 and TRBJ2-7, the complete variable domain reads NAGVMQNPRHLVRRRGQEARLRCSPMKGHSHVYWYRQLPEEGLKFMVYLQKENIIDESGMPKERFSAEFPKEGPSILRIQQVVRGDSAAYFCASSPGTAYEQYFGPGTRLTVT.

This clone has just one count. This chain connects TRBV5-4 to TRBJ1-2; TRBD1 aligns across 8 bases. J gave up 6 bases and V 0 bases, and 4 bases lay outside the gene matches. In germline, CDR1 is SGHNT, CDR2 YYREEE (reference sequence). The CDR3 loop spans 14 amino acids. CDR3 coding DNA: TGTGCCAGCAGCTTGGGCAGGGGGCAGGATGGCTACACCTTC. Translated: CASSLGRGQDGYTF.

V is TRBV30 and J is TRBJ1-6, with 8 positions matching TRBD1. The germline V gene has CDR1 GTSNPN and CDR2 SVGIG (reference sequence). The CDR3 sequence is 15 residues long. The ends lost 0 bases at V and 9 bases at J; junction bases unmatched: 7. The chain's CDR3 is CAWSVQWTGISPLHF. The DNA for the CDR3 is TGTGCCTGGAGTGTACAATGGACAGGGATTTCACCCCTCCACTTT.

V usage is TRBV9 and J usage is TRBJ1-6; no reliable D call. V lost 3 bases to trimming and J lost 10 bases, with 14 bases between them. Germline CDR1 reads SGDLS; CDR2 reads YYNGEE. This CDR3 is built from 14 residues. CDR3 residues: CASSGHEVSSPLHF. The CDR3 DNA reads TGTGCCAGCAGCGGTCATGAGGTTAGCTCACCCCTCCACTTT.

The chain is built from TRBV30 and TRBJ1-5; D uncertain. This CDR3 spans 12 amino acids. The germline V and J ends were trimmed by 0 bases and 6 bases, with 6 bases remaining between them. Germline V CDR1 and CDR2: GTSNPN, SVGIG (reference sequence). CDR3 sequence: CAWSVRGQPQHF. In nucleotides, the CDR3 is TGTGCCTGGAGTGTACGGGGTCAGCCCCAGCATTTT.

The rearrangement joins TRBV9 to TRBJ1-4, with 7 bases matching TRBD1. J lost 6 bases, V lost 3 bases, and 5 bases had no gene match. The length of the CDR3 is 14 residues. Germline V gene data show CDR1 as SGDLS and CDR2 as YYNGEE. CDR3 region: CASSGTGVDEKLFF. DNA for the CDR3: TGTGCCAGCAGCGGAACAGGGGTCGATGAAAAACTGTTTTTT. Together with reference TRBV9 and TRBJ1-4, the CDR3 gives the full variable domain: DSGVTQTPKHLITATGQRVTLRCSPRSGDLSVYWYQQSLDQGLQFLIQYYNGEERAKGNILERFSAQQFPDLHSELNLSSLELGDSALYFCASSGTGVDEKLFFGSGTQLSVL.